A single sample gave rise to the 29 T cell receptor beta chains below, sequenced in a study of cytomegalovirus exposure and HLA in healthy donors. PCR primers comprised 60 Vbeta and 13 Jbeta primers. Repertoires were generated with immunoSEQ multiplex PCR, while TCRdb's copy carries only in-frame clones and drops some. This sample has roughly 180,000 clones; roughly 9.5% occur once, and the top ten carry 1% to 1.5%. Source material: PBMCs. The receptors come from a woman in her 30s in good health and CMV-seropositive.

This clone has just a few counts. The chain employs TRBV30 and TRBJ2-5; D gene ambiguous. Germline V gene lookup returns CDR1 GTSNPN and CDR2 SVGIG (reference sequence). V was trimmed by 0 bases and J by 11 bases, leaving 10 bases between them. The CDR3 runs to 11 residues. The CDR3 DNA reads TGTGCCTGGAGTGTAAGCAAGAAGCAGTACTTC. Amino acids: CAWSVSKKQYF.

The chain joins TRBV18 to TRBJ1-3; D gene uncertain. The CDR3 is 19 amino acids. Germline assignment: CDR1 KGHSH and CDR2 LQKENI. Trimming cost V 3 bases and J 1 base, with 22 bases left between them. The DNA of the CDR3 is TGTGCCAGCTCACCGCTGGGTGTGAGGGCTCCTGAATCTGGAAACACCATATATTTT. Translating it yields CASSPLGVRAPESGNTIYF.

This clone was counted only a few times. The rearrangement joins TRBV5-4 to TRBJ2-1, with TRBD2 matching 10 bases. The CDR3 covers 16 residues. CDR1 and CDR2 (germline): SGHNT, YYREEE (reference sequence). J was trimmed by 7 bases and V by 4 bases; bases with no gene match: 11. The CDR3 DNA is TGTGCCAGCAGCCCGGGAGGGCTAGCGGGAGAAAATGAGCAGTTCTTC. Its translation: CASSPGGLAGENEQFF.

This clone was seen more than once but under ten times. The J gene is TRBJ1-2, the V gene TRBV13; TRBD1 matches at 9 bases. The CDR3 contains 16 residues. Germline loops: CDR1 PRHDT, CDR2 FYEKMQ (reference sequence). V gave up 4 bases and J gave up 8 bases; unmatched junction bases: 14. The CDR3, as DNA: TGTGCCAGCAGCTCCCGGGGTTCGGGACAGGGCGGCGGCTACACCTTC. As protein: CASSSRGSGQGGGYTF.

The chain recombines TRBV6-1 with TRBJ1-2; 10 bases are a match to TRBD1. The length of the CDR3 is 13 residues. Germline trimming cut 6 bases from V and 7 bases from J; bases unmatched to any gene: 5. Per germline, CDR1 MNHNS and CDR2 SASEGT. In nucleotides, the CDR3 is TGTGCCAGCAGGTTCCGGGACAGGGGTGGCTACACCTTC. As protein: CASRFRDRGGYTF.

The table lists this clone with a few counts. The chain links TRBV5-1 to TRBJ2-7, with TRBD2 identical over 10 bases. This CDR3 has 17 residues. Germline V gives CDR1 SGHRS, CDR2 YFSETQ. V was clipped by 7 bases and J by 0 bases; unmatched bases: 13. CDR3 sequence: CASHERLAGPFSYEQYF. For the CDR3, the DNA is TGCGCCAGCCATGAAAGACTAGCGGGCCCTTTCTCCTACGAGCAGTACTTC.

In its sample, this clone was seen a few times. The chain employs TRBV9 and TRBJ2-1; 10 bases line up with TRBD2. V lost 3 bases, J lost 6 bases, and 6 bases stayed unmatched. The germline V gene has CDR1 SGDLS and CDR2 YYNGEE. This CDR3 spans 15 amino acids. CDR3 sequence reads: CASSALAGGINEQFF. CDR3 in DNA: TGTGCCAGCAGCGCATTAGCGGGAGGCATCAATGAGCAGTTCTTC.

The gene calls are TRBV6-1 and TRBJ2-7; 10 bases are a match to TRBD2. The germline V gene encodes CDR1 MNHNS and CDR2 SASEGT. CDR3 length: 15 residues. Losses at the gene ends were 4 bases for V and 6 bases for J; bases not matched to a gene: 9. CDR3 in amino acids: CASSVIASGRGEQYF. Here the CDR3 DNA reads TGTGCCAGCAGTGTAATCGCTAGCGGGAGAGGCGAGCAGTACTTC.

This clone was seen only a few times. The chain recombines TRBV19 with TRBJ1-2; D not certain. This CDR3 is 13 amino acids long. Deletions cut 1 base from V and 4 bases from J, with 7 bases between. The germline gives CDR1 LNHDA, CDR2 SQIVND (reference sequence). The CDR3: CASSIGRTYGYTF. In DNA form, the CDR3 reads TGTGCCAGTAGTATAGGCAGAACCTATGGCTACACCTTC.

The rearrangement uses TRBV6-5 and TRBJ1-4, with D possibly TRBD1 on 5 matching bases. Per germline, CDR1 MNHEY and CDR2 SVGAGI. The CDR3 has 14 amino acids. Trimming left V 2 bases short and J 1 base short, with 5 bases between. The CDR3 region has the DNA TGTGCCAGCAGTTACAGGGGAACTAATGAAAAACTGTTTTTT. Translation gives CASSYRGTNEKLFF.

V and J are TRBV4-2 and TRBJ2-2; 8 nucleotides agree with TRBD2. Unmatched junction bases numbered 6, after V lost 3 bases and J lost 0 bases. This CDR3 is 17 amino acids long. Germline V gives CDR1 LGHNA, CDR2 YNFKEQ. Here the CDR3 DNA reads TGTGCCAGCAGCCACACGGGAGGGGCGACGAACACCGGGGAGCTGTTTTTT. Amino acids: CASSHTGGATNTGELFF.

The chain joins TRBV5-6 to TRBJ2-1; TRBD1 matches 11 bases. There are 17 residues in the CDR3. With V trimmed by 1 base and J by 7 bases, 10 bases remained unmatched. Germline CDR1 and CDR2: SGHDT and YYEEEE. The CDR3 loop reads CASSLLVGQGAGNEQFF. CDR3 sequence (DNA): TGTGCCAGCAGCTTGCTTGTAGGACAGGGGGCAGGGAATGAGCAGTTCTTC.

The V gene is TRBV25-1, the J gene TRBJ2-5, with a tentative D call TRBD1 (6 bases). The better agreement between TRBJ2-7 and the DNA end casts doubt on the J call. The length of the CDR3 is 15 residues. Germline loops: CDR1 MGHDK, CDR2 SYGVNS. This chain's CDR3 is CASMGASGIHYEQYF. CDR3 DNA: TGTGCCAGCATGGGGGCCTCAGGGATCCACTACGAGCAGTACTTC.

This clone was detected only a few times. The gene calls are TRBV9 and TRBJ2-1; no firm D call. With 2 bases removed from V and 1 base from J, the gap between germline ends came to 13 bases. In germline, CDR1 is SGDLS, CDR2 YYNGEE. The CDR3 runs to 16 residues. CDR3 coding DNA: TGTGCCAGCAGCGTCCCTACCCTAGAATCCTACAATGAGCAGTTCTTC. This codes for CASSVPTLESYNEQFF.

This clone was observed a handful of times. V gene TRBV5-1 combines with J gene TRBJ1-2; 9 bases are a match to TRBD1. CDR3 size: 15 residues. Germline V lookup: CDR1 SGHRS, CDR2 YFSETQ. J lost 8 bases, V lost 4 bases, and 12 bases had no gene match. In nucleotides, the CDR3 is TGCGCCAGCAGCCCGCGCCCGCGACAGGGGGAGGGCTACACCTTC. It encodes CASSPRPRQGEGYTF. The full variable domain, its missing parts supplied by reference TRBV5-1 and TRBJ1-2, is KAGVTQTPRYLIKTRGQQVTLSCSPISGHRSVSWYQQTPGQGLQFLFEYFSETQRNKGNFPGRFSGRQFSNSRSEMNVSTLELGDSALYLCASSPRPRQGEGYTFGSGTRLTVV.

The chain couples TRBV30 to TRBJ2-7; D gene unclear. The V end was cut by 0 bases, the J end by 0 bases, with 9 bases between. Germline CDR1 and CDR2: GTSNPN and SVGIG (reference sequence). The CDR3 is made up of 14 amino acids. Written as DNA, the CDR3 is TGTGCCTGGAGTGTCGGCGGTTACTCCTACGAGCAGTACTTC. Translating it yields CAWSVGGYSYEQYF.

The chain couples TRBV27 to TRBJ1-1; D perhaps matches TRBD1 (6 bases). With 7 bases removed from V and 5 bases from J, the gap between germline ends came to 14 bases. Germline V gene sequence: CDR1 MNHEY, CDR2 SMNVEV (reference sequence). The CDR3 covers 13 residues. The CDR3 nucleotides read TGTGCCAGCACCGAAGGGGGGGGGACTGAAGCTTTCTTT. Translating gives CASTEGGGTEAFF.

This clone has a handful of counts. The rearrangement uses TRBV13 and TRBJ2-2; TRBD1 matches at 7 bases. The CDR3 length is 18 residues. The germline V gene encodes CDR1 PRHDT and CDR2 FYEKMQ (reference sequence). Losses at the gene ends were 4 bases for V and 6 bases for J; bases not matched to a gene: 17. This chain's CDR3 is CASSYPTDRADSSGELFF. For the CDR3, the DNA is TGTGCCAGCAGCTACCCGACCGACAGGGCGGATTCCTCCGGGGAGCTGTTTTTT. The variable domain in full, with the rest retrieved from reference TRBV13 and TRBJ2-2, is AAGVIQSPRHLIKEKRETATLKCYPIPRHDTVYWYQQGPGQDPQFLISFYEKMQSDKGSIPDRFSAQQFSDYHSELNMSSLELGDSALYFCASSYPTDRADSSGELFFGEGSRLTVL.

The chain recombines TRBV9 with TRBJ2-2, with D perhaps matching TRBD1 (6 bases). This CDR3 contains 16 residues. The germline gives CDR1 SGDLS, CDR2 YYNGEE. V was cut by 2 bases and J by 4 bases, with 15 bases left in between. The CDR3 DNA follows: TGTGCCAGCAGCGTGACAACGGGACACAGCACCGGGGAGCTGTTTTTT. Translating it yields CASSVTTGHSTGELFF.

Here the CDR3 reads CANPSSGRVSTDTQYF. The CDR3 DNA is TGCGCCAACCCCTCTAGCGGGAGGGTTAGCACAGATACGCAGTATTTT. The rearrangement uses TRBV10-1 and TRBJ2-3; 12 bases match TRBD2. Germline CDR1 and CDR2: WNHNN and SYGVQD (reference sequence). Trimming removed 10 bases from V and 0 bases from J; junction bases left unmatched: 8. The CDR3 length is 16 residues.

The CDR3 DNA is TGTGCCAGCAGTCAAACTGAGGGGGCGGCCTACGAGCAGTACTTC. It is translated as CASSQTEGAAYEQYF. V usage is TRBV11-2 and J usage is TRBJ2-7, with 7 positions matching TRBD1. Germline values: CDR1 SGHAT, CDR2 FQNNGV. The length of the CDR3 is 15 residues. J lost 2 bases, V lost 6 bases, and 10 bases had no gene match.

J is TRBJ2-2 and V is TRBV13; 12 bases agree with TRBD2. Germline-derived CDR1 and CDR2 are PRHDT and FYEKMQ (reference sequence). This CDR3 contains 17 residues. Trimming removed 5 bases from V and 8 bases from J; junction bases left unmatched: 12. Here the CDR3 reads CASSGLTSGRGEGELFF. DNA of the CDR3: TGTGCCAGCAGCGGTCTGACTAGCGGGAGAGGGGAAGGGGAGCTGTTTTTT.

This chain connects TRBV7-9 to TRBJ2-3; 8 bases line up with TRBD2. Looked up from germline, CDR1 is SEHNR and CDR2 is FQNEAQ (reference sequence). Unmatched junction bases numbered 4, after V lost 5 bases and J lost 0 bases. CDR3 length equals 15 residues. The CDR3 reads CASSRGTRSTDTQYF. Written as DNA, the CDR3 is TGTGCCAGCAGCCGGGGGACTAGGAGCACAGATACGCAGTATTTT.

The gene calls are TRBV25-1 and TRBJ2-5; 8 bases are a match to TRBD2. The CDR3 covers 14 residues. Germline CDR1 and CDR2: MGHDK and SYGVNS. The J segment lost 4 bases and the V segment lost 5 bases, leaving 6 bases of the junction unmatched. CDR3 protein: CASSSWAGGETQYF. CDR3 in DNA: TGTGCCAGCAGTTCTTGGGCGGGAGGAGAGACCCAGTACTTC.

In this sample, this clone turned up a few times. The chain combines TRBV19 with TRBJ1-4; possibly TRBD1 for D (6 bases). Per germline, CDR1 LNHDA and CDR2 SQIVND (reference sequence). Deletions cut 11 bases from V and 2 bases from J, with 21 bases between. CDR3 size: 16 residues. The chain's CDR3 is CASQGGWERTNEKLFF. The CDR3 DNA reads as TGTGCCTCTCAAGGGGGATGGGAAAGGACTAATGAAAAACTGTTTTTT.

The chain carries TRBV6-6 and TRBJ2-3, with 8 bases identical to TRBD1. V dropped 2 bases and J dropped 1; count of bases not matched to a gene: 5. CDR3 size: 16 residues. Germline V gives CDR1 MNHNY, CDR2 SVGAGI (reference sequence). CDR3 amino acids: CASSYPPGQGTDTQYF. CDR3 sequence (DNA): TGTGCCAGCAGTTACCCCCCGGGACAGGGCACAGATACGCAGTATTTT.

This clone came up a few times. The rearrangement uses TRBV9 and TRBJ2-3, with 10 bases aligning to TRBD1. CDR1 is SGDLS, CDR2 YYNGEE, per germline. The ends lost 4 bases at V and 1 base at J; junction bases unmatched: 15. This CDR3 has 19 amino acids. The CDR3 DNA reads as TGTGCCAGCAGCTCCCTCAGAGGGAGACAGGGGGCAGGCACAGATACGCAGTATTTT. This translates into CASSSLRGRQGAGTDTQYF.

The CDR3 loop reads CASSPRGLALNTGELFF. The CDR3 region has the DNA TGTGCCAGCAGTCCCCGAGGGTTAGCTCTGAACACCGGGGAGCTGTTTTTT. The chain employs TRBV2 and TRBJ2-2; D possibly corresponds to TRBD2 (5 bases). V lost 5 bases, J lost 1 base, and 17 bases lay in between. Germline V CDR1 and CDR2: SNHLY, FYNNEI. The CDR3 is 17 amino acids. The variable domain in full, completed from reference TRBV2 and TRBJ2-2, reads EPEVTQTPSHQVTQMGQEVILRCVPISNHLYFYWYRQILGQKVEFLVSFYNNEISEKSEIFDDQFSVERPDGSNFTLKIRSTKLEDSAMYFCASSPRGLALNTGELFFGEGSRLTVL.

This clone was recorded a few times. CDR3 protein: CASSPDPAGAGANVLTF. CDR3 sequence (DNA): TGCGCCAGCAGCCCCGATCCAGCGGGAGCTGGGGCCAACGTCCTGACTTTC. J is TRBJ2-6 and V is TRBV5-1; 8 nucleotides line up with TRBD2. Per germline, CDR1 SGHRS and CDR2 YFSETQ. V lost 4 bases to trimming and J lost 2 bases; unmatched junction nucleotides: 8. The CDR3 has 17 amino acids.